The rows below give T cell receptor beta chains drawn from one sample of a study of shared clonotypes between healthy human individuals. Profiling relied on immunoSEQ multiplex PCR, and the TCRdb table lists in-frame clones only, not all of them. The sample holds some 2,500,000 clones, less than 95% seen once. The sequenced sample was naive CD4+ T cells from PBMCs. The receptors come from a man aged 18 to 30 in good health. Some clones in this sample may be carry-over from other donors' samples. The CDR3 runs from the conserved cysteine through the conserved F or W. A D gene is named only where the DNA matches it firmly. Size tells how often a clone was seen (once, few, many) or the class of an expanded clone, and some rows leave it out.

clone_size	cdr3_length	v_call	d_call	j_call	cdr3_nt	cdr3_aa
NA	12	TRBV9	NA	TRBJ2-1	TGTGCCAGCAGCGTAGACTCCAATGAGCAGTTCTTC	CASSVDSNEQFF
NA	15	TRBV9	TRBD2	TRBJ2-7	TGTGCCAGCAGCGTAGCTCTAGCGGGAGCGTACGAGCAGTACTTC	CASSVALAGAYEQYF
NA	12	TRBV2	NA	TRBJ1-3	TGTGCCAGCACGGCCTCTGGAAACACCATATATTTT	CASTASGNTIYF
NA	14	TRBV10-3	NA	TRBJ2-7	TGTGCCATCGAGGCCTCCCTCTCCTCTGGCGAGCAGTACTTC	CAIEASLSSGEQYF
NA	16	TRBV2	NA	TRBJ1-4	TGTGCCAGCAGTGAAGCTTTGGCAGACGCTAATGAAAAACTGTTTTTT	CASSEALADANEKLFF
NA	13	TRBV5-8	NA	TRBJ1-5	TGTGCCAGCGGCCCGTATAGCAATCAGCCCCAGCATTTT	CASGPYSNQPQHF
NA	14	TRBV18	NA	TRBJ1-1	TGTGCCAGCTCACCCCCCGGAGGGAACACTGAAGCTTTCTTT	CASSPPGGNTEAFF
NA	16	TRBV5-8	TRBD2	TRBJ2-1	TGTGCCAGCAGCTTGGATTCTAGCGGGAGAATCAATGAGCAGTTCTTC	CASSLDSSGRINEQFF
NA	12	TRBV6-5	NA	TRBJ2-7	TGTGCCGTCGGTCGGGAGTCGGGAGAGCAGTACTTC	CAVGRESGEQYF
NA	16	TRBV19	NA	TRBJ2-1	TGTGCCAGTAGTCTCCCGGGCCAAACAATTGGCAATGAGCAGTTCTTC	CASSLPGQTIGNEQFF
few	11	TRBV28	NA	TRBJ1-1	TGTGCCAGCAGCTTTTACGGTGAAGCTTTCTTT	CASSFYGEAFF
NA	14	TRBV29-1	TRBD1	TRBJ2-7	TGCAGCGTTGTCGGGGACAGGCCACCCTACGAGCAGTACTTC	CSVVGDRPPYEQYF
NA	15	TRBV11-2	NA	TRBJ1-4	TGTGCCAGCAGCCCCCAGGAGGGGAGGACGGAAAAACTGTTTTTT	CASSPQEGRTEKLFF
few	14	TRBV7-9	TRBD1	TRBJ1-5	TGTGCCAGCAGCCCCGGGACAGGGGGGCAGCCCCAGCATTTT	CASSPGTGGQPQHF
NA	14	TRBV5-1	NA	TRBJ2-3	TGCGCCAGCAGCTTAGATTATAGCACAGATACGCAGTATTTT	CASSLDYSTDTQYF
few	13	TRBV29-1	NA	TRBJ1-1	TGCAGCGCTAGACGAAATATGAACACTGAAGCTTTCTTT	CSARRNMNTEAFF
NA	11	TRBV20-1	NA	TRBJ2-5	TGCAGTGCGAGGACCGACCCGACCCAGTACTTC	CSARTDPTQYF
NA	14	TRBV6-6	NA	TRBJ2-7	TGTGCCAGCAGTGGGACGGAGAACTCCTACGAGCAGTACTTC	CASSGTENSYEQYF
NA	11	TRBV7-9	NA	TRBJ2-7	TGTGCCAGCAGCCCCCGGGTCGAGCAGTACTTC	CASSPRVEQYF
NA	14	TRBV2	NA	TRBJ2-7	TGTGCCAGCCGGACCGGGGTACAATCCTACGAGCAGTACTTC	CASRTGVQSYEQYF
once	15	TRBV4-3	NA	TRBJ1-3	TGCGCCAGCAGCCAAGAGGGTGAAGTTGGAAACACCATATATTTT	CASSQEGEVGNTIYF
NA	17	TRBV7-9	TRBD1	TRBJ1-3	TGTGCCAGCAGCTTAGGTTCCGACAGGGGTCCTGGAAACACCATATATTTT	CASSLGSDRGPGNTIYF
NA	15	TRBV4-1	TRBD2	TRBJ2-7	TGCGCCAGCAGCGAGCGGGGACTAGCAACTCACGAGCAGTACTTC	CASSERGLATHEQYF
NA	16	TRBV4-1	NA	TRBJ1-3	TGCGCCAGCAGCCACCTATCTCTCGCTTCTGGAAACACCATATATTTT	CASSHLSLASGNTIYF
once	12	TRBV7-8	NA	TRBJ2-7	TGTGCCAGCGGGAGAGACACCTACGAGCAGTACTTC	CASGRDTYEQYF
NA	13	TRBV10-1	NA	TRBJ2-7	TGCGCCAGCAGTGGAGGGGGGCCGCGGGAGCAGTACTTC	CASSGGGPREQYF
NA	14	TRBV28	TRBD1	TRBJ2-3	TGTGCCAGCAGTTCACCCCAGGGGGCAGATACGCAGTATTTT	CASSSPQGADTQYF
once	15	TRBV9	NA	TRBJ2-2	TGTGCCAGCAGCACCTCAGGGAGTAGCACCGGGGAGCTGTTTTTT	CASSTSGSSTGELFF
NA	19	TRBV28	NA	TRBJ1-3	TGTGCCAGCAGTCCCCTGAGGGGGTCGGCTCAGTCTGGGGGAAACACCATATATTTT	CASSPLRGSAQSGGNTIYF
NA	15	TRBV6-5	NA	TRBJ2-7	TGTGCCAGCAGTTACGCCGGGATAGGGTCCTACGAGCAGTACTTC	CASSYAGIGSYEQYF
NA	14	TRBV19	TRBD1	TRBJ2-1	TGTGCCAGTAGTACCGAGACAGGGTCGAATGAGCAGTTCTTC	CASSTETGSNEQFF
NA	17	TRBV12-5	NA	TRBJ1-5	TGTGCTAGTGGTTTCTCCCAAAGAGCGGGCAGCAATCAGCCCCAGCATTTT	CASGFSQRAGSNQPQHF
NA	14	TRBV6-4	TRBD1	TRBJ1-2	TGTGCCAGCAGGCAGACAGGGGACAACTATGGCTACACCTTC	CASRQTGDNYGYTF
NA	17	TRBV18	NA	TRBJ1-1	TGTGCCAGCTCACCACGGGGAAAGGTGGATTCAGGAGGAGAAGCTTTCTTT	CASSPRGKVDSGGEAFF
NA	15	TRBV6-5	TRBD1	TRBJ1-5	TGTGCCAGCAGTTACCGGGACAGGGGTTCTCAGCCCCAGCATTTT	CASSYRDRGSQPQHF
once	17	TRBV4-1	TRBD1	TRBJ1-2	TGCGCCAGCAGCCAAGCGGGGACAGGGGGAGCTAACTATGGCTACACCTTC	CASSQAGTGGANYGYTF
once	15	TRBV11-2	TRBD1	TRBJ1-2	TGTGCCAGCAGCTCGCACAGGGGACCCTGGTATGGCTACACCTTC	CASSSHRGPWYGYTF
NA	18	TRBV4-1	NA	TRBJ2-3	TGCGCCAGCAGCCCTACATTCGCGCTGATGAGGGAGACAGATACGCAGTATTTT	CASSPTFALMRETDTQYF
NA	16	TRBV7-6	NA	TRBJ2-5	TGTGCCAGCAGGGCACCGGGACACCGGTACCAAGAGACCCAGTACTTC	CASRAPGHRYQETQYF
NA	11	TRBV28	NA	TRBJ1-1	TGTGCCAGCTGGGGCGGGGCTGAAGCTTTCTTT	CASWGGAEAFF
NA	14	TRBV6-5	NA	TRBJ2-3	TGTGCCAGCAGTTACCGGGACAGCACAGATACGCAGTATTTT	CASSYRDSTDTQYF
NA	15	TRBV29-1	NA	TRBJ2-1	TGCAGCATGGAATCCCCTAGCTGGGGGTACAATGAGCAGTTCTTC	CSMESPSWGYNEQFF
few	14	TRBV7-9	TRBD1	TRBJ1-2	TGTGCCAGCAGCTTATACCGGGACAGCTATGGCTACACCTTC	CASSLYRDSYGYTF
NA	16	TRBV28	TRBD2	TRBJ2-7	TGTGCCAGCAGGACTGGGGGGACTAGCGGAACCTACGAGCAGTACTTC	CASRTGGTSGTYEQYF
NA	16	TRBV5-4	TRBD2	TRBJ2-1	TGTGCCAGCAGCGGGGGGGGACTAGCGGGAGACGGTGAGCAGTTCTTC	CASSGGGLAGDGEQFF
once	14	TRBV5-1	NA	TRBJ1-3	TGCGCCAGCAGCTTGTTAGGGGATGGAAACACCATATATTTT	CASSLLGDGNTIYF
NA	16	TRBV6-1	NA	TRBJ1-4	TGTGCCAGCAGTGAAGCGATACAGGCGGGGGTTGGGGGGGAGTTTTTT	CASSEAIQAGVGGEFF
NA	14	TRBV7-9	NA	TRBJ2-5	TGCGCCAGCAGCTTGGTCGGCAGCCAAGAGACCCAGTACTTC	CASSLVGSQETQYF
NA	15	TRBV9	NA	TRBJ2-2	TGTGCCAGCAGCGCTTGGTCCGCGAACACCGGGGAGCTGTTTTTT	CASSAWSANTGELFF
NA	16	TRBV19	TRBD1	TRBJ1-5	TGTGCCAGTACCCCCCGGACAGGCTATAGCAATCAGCCCCAGCATTTT	CASTPRTGYSNQPQHF
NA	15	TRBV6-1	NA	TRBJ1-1	TGTGCCAGCAGTGAAGCAGGCGGACCGAGACCTGAAGCTTTCTTT	CASSEAGGPRPEAFF
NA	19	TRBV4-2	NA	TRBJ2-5	TGTGCCAGCAGCCAAGAGGGGCCTCGGTCGGCAGTCGGTACGGAGACCCAGTACTTC	CASSQEGPRSAVGTETQYF
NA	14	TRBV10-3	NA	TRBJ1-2	TGTGCCATCAGTTCGGTAGGGAGCGAATATGGCTACACCTTC	CAISSVGSEYGYTF
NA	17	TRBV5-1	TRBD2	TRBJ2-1	TGCGCCAGCAGCCGTGGACTAGCGGGACAAACCTACAATGAGCAGTTCTTC	CASSRGLAGQTYNEQFF
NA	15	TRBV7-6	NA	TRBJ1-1	TGTGCCAGCAGCGCATCGACAGGAACTAACACTGAAGCTTTCTTT	CASSASTGTNTEAFF
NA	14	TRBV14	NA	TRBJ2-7	TGTGCCAGCAGCCGGGGGACACGGGTCTACGAGCAGTACTTC	CASSRGTRVYEQYF
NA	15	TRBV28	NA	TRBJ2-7	TGTGCCAGCACCCCACGTGCTCCGGGGTCCTACGAGCAGTACTTC	CASTPRAPGSYEQYF